This TCR beta chain emerged from a study of tumor-infiltrating lymphocytes in primary liver carcinoma. Across the whole study: Those enrolled were patients of both sexes, who were aged 30 to 69 years.

Reverse transcription of approximately 500 ng total RNA with a constant-region primer produced TCR beta cDNA. Amplification in three nested multiplex PCR rounds with slightly modified ARM-PCR gave rise to TCR beta libraries. Both of the initial two PCR rounds ran for roughly 10 cycles and employed TRBV1-TRBV30 forward primers alongside a C-beta reverse primer. TCRdb called the multiplex PCR reads again in MiXCR, with one record for every CDR3 protein. The sample carries 45,000 to 65,000 distinct CDR3 sequences, about 80% recorded once. CDR1 SGHAT and CDR2 FQNNGV come from the germline V gene. Inclusive of both ends, the CDR3 amounts to 15 amino acids. With regard to this clonotype: The conserved phenylalanine or tryptophan normally closing the CDR3 is absent here, so this likely arose from a read error. The limits of the CDR3 on the DNA are not certain, so only TCRdb's listed CDR3 is given.

Scientists recovered RNA and DNA together from around 18-30 mg of unsorted bulk tissue. Patients underwent surgical resection for primary liver carcinoma. The J gene is TRBJ2-7, the V gene TRBV11-2; the table gives TRBD1 as D, unverified against the DNA. This TCR was sampled from a middle-aged man with primary liver carcinoma and hepatitis B virus infection. Sample: liver tumor tissue from sampling region 5. Regarding subset: tumor region T5, tumor centre. The CDR3 loop reads CASSLRWTGENEEYI.